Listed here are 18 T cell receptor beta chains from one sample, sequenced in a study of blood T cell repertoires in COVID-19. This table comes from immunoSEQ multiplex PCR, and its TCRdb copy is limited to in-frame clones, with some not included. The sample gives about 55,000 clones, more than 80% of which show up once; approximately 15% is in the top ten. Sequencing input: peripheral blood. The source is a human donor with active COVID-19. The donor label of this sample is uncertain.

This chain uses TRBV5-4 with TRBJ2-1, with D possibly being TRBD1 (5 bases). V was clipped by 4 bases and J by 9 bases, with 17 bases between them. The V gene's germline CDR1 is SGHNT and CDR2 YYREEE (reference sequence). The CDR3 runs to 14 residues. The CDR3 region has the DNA TGTGCCAGCAGCCTGGACGGTGTAAGGGGTGAGCAGTTCTTC. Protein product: CASSLDGVRGEQFF.

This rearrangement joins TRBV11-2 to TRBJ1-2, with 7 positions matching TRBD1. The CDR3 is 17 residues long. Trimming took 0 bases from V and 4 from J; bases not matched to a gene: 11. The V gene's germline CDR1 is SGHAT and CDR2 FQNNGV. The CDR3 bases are TGTGCCAGCAGCTTAGATCTAATACGGCAGGGGGTCTATGGCTACACCTTC. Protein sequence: CASSLDLIRQGVYGYTF.

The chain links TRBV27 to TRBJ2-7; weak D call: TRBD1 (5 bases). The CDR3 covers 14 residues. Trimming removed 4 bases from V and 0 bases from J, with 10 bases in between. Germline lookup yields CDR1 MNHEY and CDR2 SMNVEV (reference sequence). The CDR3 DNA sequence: TGTGCCAGCAGTTCAACGGACACCTCCTACGAGCAGTACTTC. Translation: CASSSTDTSYEQYF.

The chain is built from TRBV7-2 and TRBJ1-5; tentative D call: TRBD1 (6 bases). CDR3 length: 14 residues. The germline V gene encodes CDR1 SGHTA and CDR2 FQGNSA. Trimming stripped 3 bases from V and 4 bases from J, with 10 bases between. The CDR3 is CASSFGQHNQPQHF. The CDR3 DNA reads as TGTGCCAGCAGCTTCGGACAGCATAATCAGCCCCAGCATTTT.

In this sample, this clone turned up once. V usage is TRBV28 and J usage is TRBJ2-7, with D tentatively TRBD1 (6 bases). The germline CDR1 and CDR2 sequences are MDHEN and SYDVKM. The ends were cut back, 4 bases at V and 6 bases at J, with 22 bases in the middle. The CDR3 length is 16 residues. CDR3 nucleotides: TGTGCCAGCAGTTCAATAGGACAGCCGAGCGAATTCGAGCAGTACTTC. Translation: CASSSIGQPSEFEQYF. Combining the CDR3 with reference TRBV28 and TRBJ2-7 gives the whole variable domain DVKVTQSSRYLVKRTGEKVFLECVQDMDHENMFWYRQDPGLGLRLIYFSYDVKMKEKGDIPEGYSVSREKKERFSLILESASTNQTSMYLCASSSIGQPSEFEQYFGPGTRLTVT.

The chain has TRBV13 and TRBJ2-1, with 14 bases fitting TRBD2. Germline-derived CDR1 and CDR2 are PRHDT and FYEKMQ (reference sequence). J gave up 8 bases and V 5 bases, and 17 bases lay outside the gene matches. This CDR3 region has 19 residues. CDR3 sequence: CASSPRLAGGPTLKDEQFF. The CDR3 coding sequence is TGTGCCAGCAGCCCCCGACTAGCGGGGGGGCCGACGTTGAAGGATGAGCAGTTCTTC.

CDR3 amino acids: CASSFGQGNSPLHF. For the CDR3, the DNA is TGTGCCAGCAGCTTTGGACAGGGGAATTCACCCCTCCACTTT. This rearrangement joins TRBV5-4 to TRBJ1-6; 9 nucleotides match TRBD1. Germline V gene lookup returns CDR1 SGHNT and CDR2 YYREEE (reference sequence). V dropped 2 bases and J dropped 7; count of bases not matched to a gene: 1. CDR3 length: 14 amino acids.

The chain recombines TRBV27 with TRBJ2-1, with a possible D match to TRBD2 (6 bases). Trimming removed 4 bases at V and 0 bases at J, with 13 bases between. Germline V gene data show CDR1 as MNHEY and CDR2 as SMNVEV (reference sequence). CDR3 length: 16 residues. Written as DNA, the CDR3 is TGTGCCAGCAGTTCCGGGACTTTGAGCTCCTACAATGAGCAGTTCTTC. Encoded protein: CASSSGTLSSYNEQFF.

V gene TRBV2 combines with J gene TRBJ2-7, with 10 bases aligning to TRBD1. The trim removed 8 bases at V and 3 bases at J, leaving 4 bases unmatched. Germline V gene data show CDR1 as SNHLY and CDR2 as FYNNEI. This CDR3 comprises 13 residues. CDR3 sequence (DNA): TGTGCCAGCCAGACAGGGGGCTTCTACGAGCAGTACTTC. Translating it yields CASQTGGFYEQYF.

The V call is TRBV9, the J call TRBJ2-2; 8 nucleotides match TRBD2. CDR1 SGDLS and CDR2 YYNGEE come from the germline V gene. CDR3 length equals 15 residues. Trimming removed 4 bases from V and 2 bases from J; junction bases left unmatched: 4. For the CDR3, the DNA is TGTGCCAGCAGCTTGGCGGGGGGCAACACCGGGGAGCTGTTTTTT. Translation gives CASSLAGGNTGELFF.

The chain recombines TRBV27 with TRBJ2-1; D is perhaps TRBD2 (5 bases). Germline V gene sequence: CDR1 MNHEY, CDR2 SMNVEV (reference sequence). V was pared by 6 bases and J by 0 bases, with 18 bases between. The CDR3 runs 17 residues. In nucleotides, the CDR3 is TGTGCCAGCAGCCCCGAAGCGGACGGACTCTCCTACAATGAGCAGTTCTTC. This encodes CASSPEADGLSYNEQFF.

This CDR3 is CASNSWAGGYNEQFF. In DNA, the CDR3 is TGTGCCAGCAACTCGTGGGCGGGGGGGTATAATGAGCAGTTCTTC. The chain recombines TRBV11-2 with TRBJ2-1; 9 bases align to TRBD2. V was clipped by 7 bases and J by 7 bases; unmatched bases: 11. The germline V gene has CDR1 SGHAT and CDR2 FQNNGV. The CDR3 is 15 amino acids.

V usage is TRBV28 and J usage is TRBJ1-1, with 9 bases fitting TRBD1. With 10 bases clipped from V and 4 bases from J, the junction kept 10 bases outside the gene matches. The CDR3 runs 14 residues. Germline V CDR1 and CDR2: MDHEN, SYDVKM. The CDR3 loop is CANGQGPSGTEAFF. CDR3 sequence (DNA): TGTGCCAACGGACAGGGGCCAAGCGGCACTGAAGCTTTCTTT.

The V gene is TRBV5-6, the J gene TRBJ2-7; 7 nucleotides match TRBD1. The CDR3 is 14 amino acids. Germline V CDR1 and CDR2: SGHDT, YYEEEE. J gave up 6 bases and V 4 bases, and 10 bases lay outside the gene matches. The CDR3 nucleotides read TGTGCCAGCAGCCCGTCCCTCACAGGGGCCGAGCAGTACTTC. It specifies CASSPSLTGAEQYF.

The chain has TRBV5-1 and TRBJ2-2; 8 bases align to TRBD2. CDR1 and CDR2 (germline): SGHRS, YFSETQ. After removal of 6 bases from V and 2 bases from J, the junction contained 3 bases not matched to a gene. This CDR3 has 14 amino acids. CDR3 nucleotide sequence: TGCGCCAGCACAGCGGGGGCCAACACCGGGGAGCTGTTTTTT. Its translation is CASTAGANTGELFF.

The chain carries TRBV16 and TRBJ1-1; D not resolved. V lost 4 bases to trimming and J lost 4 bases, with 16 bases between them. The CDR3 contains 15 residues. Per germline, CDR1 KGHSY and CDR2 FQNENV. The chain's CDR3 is CASSRRPLTGTEAFF. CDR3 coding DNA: TGTGCCAGCAGCCGCCGGCCGTTGACGGGCACTGAAGCTTTCTTT.

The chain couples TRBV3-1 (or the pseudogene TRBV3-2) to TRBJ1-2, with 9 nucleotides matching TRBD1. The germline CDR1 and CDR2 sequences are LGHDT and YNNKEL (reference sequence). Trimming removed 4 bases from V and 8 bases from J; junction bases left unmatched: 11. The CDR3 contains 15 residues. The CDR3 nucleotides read TGTGCCAGCAGCCTTTCGCCGGGACAGGGAGGAGGCTACACCTTC. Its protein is CASSLSPGQGGGYTF.

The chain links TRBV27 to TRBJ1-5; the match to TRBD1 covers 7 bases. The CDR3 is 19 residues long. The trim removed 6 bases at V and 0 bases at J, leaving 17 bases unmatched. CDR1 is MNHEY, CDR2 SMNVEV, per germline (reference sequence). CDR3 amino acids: CASRPGPGTETYSNQPQHF. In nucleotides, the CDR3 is TGTGCCAGCAGACCAGGCCCCGGGACAGAAACCTATAGCAATCAGCCCCAGCATTTT.